One sample yielded the 4 T cell receptor beta chains listed below, sequenced in a study of T-cell memory formation after mild COVID-19. TCRdb re-derived calls from the 5' RACE reads in MiXCR, one entry per CDR3 protein. This sample carries roughly 320,000 distinct CDR3 sequences, 25% to 30% of them seen once, and the ten largest clones take roughly 14%. The sequenced sample consisted of PBMCs or a T cell subset sorted from them (not recorded which). These receptors were obtained from an adult woman who had mild COVID-19 (a few samples of this study predate the infection). Cell type and time point are not known.

This clonotype was seen more than once but under ten times. This chain connects TRBV5-5 to TRBJ2-5; D is unresolved. The germline CDR1 and CDR2 sequences are SGHKS and YYEKEE (reference sequence). The CDR3 totals 14 residues. V lost 7 bases and J 0 bases, leaving 13 bases between the germline ends. This CDR3 is CASLPVGDQETQYF. In nucleotides, the CDR3 is TGTGCCAGCCTGCCTGTTGGGGACCAAGAGACCCAGTACTTC.

This clonotype has just a few counts. V and J are TRBV5-1 and TRBJ2-2, with TRBD2 matching 8 bases. CDR3 length equals 15 residues. V was clipped by 5 bases and J by 6 bases; unmatched bases: 9. From germline, CDR1 is SGHRS and CDR2 YFSETQ. The CDR3, as DNA: TGCGCCAGCAGTTACATAGCGGGATACCCCGGGGAGCTGTTTTTT. Translating gives CASSYIAGYPGELFF.

J is TRBJ1-4 and V is TRBV5-1; TRBD1 aligns across 12 bases. The CDR3 runs 16 residues. The ends lost 3 bases at V and 8 bases at J; junction bases unmatched: 8. Per germline, CDR1 SGHRS and CDR2 YFSETQ. CDR3 loop: CASSSQTGQGAEKLFF. The CDR3 DNA reads TGCGCCAGCAGCTCTCAAACGGGACAGGGGGCGGAAAAACTGTTTTTT. Looking up the rest from reference TRBV5-1 and TRBJ1-4 gives the full variable domain: KAGVTQTPRYLIKTRGQQVTLSCSPISGHRSVSWYQQTPGQGLQFLFEYFSETQRNKGNFPGRFSGRQFSNSRSEMNVSTLELGDSALYLCASSSQTGQGAEKLFFGSGTQLSVL.

The chain has TRBV11-3 and TRBJ2-1, with 8 bases lining up with TRBD2. This CDR3 contains 13 residues. The V segment lost 3 bases and the J segment 12 bases; nucleotides outside the gene matches: 7. The V gene's germline CDR1 is SGHNT and CDR2 YENEEA. The CDR3 DNA reads as TGTGCCAGCAGCTTGATGAGGACTAGCTGGCAGTTCTTC. It translates to CASSLMRTSWQFF. Looking up the rest from reference TRBV11-3 and TRBJ2-1 gives the full variable domain: EAGVVQSPRYKIIEKKQPVAFWCNPISGHNTLYWYLQNLGQGPELLIRYENEEAVDDSQLPKDRFSAERLKGVDSTLKIQPAELGDSAVYLCASSLMRTSWQFFGPGTRLTVL.